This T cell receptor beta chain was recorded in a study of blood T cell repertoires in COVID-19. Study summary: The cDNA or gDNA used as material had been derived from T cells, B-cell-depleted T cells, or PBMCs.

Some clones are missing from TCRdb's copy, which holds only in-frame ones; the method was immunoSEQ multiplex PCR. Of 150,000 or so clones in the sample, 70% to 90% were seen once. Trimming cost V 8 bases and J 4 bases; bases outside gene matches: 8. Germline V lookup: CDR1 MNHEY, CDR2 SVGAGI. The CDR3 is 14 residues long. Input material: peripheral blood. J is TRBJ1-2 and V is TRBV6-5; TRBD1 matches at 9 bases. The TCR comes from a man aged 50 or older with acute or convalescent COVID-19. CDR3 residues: CASRGTGRLYGYTF. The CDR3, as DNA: TGTGCCAGCCGAGGGACAGGGAGACTCTATGGCTACACCTTC.